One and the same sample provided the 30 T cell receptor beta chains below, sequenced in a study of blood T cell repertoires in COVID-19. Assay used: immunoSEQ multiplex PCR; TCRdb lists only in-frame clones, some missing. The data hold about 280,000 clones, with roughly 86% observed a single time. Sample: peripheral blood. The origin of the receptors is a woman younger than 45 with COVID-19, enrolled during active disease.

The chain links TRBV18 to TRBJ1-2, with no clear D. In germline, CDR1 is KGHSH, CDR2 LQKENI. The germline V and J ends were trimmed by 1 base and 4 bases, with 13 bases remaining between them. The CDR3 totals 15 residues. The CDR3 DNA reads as TGTGCCAGCTCACCACGAGTCGGGGAAATCTATGGCTACACCTTC. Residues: CASSPRVGEIYGYTF.

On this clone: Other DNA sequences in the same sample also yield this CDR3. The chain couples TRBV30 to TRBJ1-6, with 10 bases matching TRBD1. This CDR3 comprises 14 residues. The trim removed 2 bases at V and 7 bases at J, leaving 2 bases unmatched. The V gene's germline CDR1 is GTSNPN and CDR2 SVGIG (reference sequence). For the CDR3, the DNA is TGTGCCTGGAGTAGGGGACAGGGGAATTCACCCCTCCACTTT. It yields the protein CAWSRGQGNSPLHF.

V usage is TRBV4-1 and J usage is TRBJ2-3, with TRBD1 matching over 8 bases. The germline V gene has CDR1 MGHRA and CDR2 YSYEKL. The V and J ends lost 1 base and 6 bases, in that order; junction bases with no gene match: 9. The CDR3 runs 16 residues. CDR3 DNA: TGCGCCAGCAGCCAAGGAAGATTCCGGGACAGGGATACGCAGTATTTT. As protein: CASSQGRFRDRDTQYF.

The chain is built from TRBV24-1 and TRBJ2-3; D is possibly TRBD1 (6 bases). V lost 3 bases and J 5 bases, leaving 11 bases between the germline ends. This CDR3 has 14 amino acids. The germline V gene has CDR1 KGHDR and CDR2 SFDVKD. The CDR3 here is CATSDLDRRDTQYF. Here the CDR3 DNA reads TGTGCCACCAGTGATCTAGACAGGAGAGATACGCAGTATTTT.

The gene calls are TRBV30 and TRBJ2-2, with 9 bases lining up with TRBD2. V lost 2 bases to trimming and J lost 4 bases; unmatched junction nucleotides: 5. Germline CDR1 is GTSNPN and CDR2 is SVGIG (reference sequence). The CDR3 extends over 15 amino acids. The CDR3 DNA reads TGTGCCTGGAGTCTGCTAGCGGGAAGCACCGGGGAGCTGTTTTTT. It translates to CAWSLLAGSTGELFF.

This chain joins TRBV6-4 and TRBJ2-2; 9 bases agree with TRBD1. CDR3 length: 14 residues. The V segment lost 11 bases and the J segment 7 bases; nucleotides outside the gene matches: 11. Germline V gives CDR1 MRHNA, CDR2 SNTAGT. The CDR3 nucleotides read TGTGCCCCCACAGGGGGCTCGGGTAACGGGGAGCTGTTTTTT. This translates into CAPTGGSGNGELFF.

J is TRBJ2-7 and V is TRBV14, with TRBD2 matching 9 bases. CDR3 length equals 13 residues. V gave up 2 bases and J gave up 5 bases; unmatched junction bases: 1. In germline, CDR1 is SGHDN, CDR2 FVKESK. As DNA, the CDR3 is TGTGCCAGCAGCCAACCTAGCGGGAACGAGCAGTACTTC. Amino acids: CASSQPSGNEQYF.

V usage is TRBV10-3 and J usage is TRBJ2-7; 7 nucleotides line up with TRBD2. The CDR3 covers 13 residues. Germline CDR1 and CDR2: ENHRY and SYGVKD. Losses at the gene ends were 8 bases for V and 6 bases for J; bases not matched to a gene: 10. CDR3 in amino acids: CAIGPAGPGEQYF. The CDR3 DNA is TGTGCCATCGGTCCAGCGGGACCCGGCGAGCAGTACTTC.

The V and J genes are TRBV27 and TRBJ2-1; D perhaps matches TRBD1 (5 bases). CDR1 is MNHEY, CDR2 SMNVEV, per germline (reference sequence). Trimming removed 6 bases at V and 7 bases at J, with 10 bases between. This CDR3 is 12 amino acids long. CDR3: CASSWGANEQFF. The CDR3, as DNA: TGTGCCAGCAGCTGGGGCGCAAATGAGCAGTTCTTC.

For the CDR3, the DNA is TGTGCCAGCAGTGAACTCCTAGCGGGAGGATCCTACAATGAGCAGTTCTTC. Translating gives CASSELLAGGSYNEQFF. V and J are TRBV2 and TRBJ2-1; 11 bases line up with TRBD2. V shed 2 bases, J shed 1 base, and the junction held 4 bases outside the gene matches. The CDR3 has 17 residues. Per the germline V gene, CDR1 is SNHLY and CDR2 is FYNNEI.

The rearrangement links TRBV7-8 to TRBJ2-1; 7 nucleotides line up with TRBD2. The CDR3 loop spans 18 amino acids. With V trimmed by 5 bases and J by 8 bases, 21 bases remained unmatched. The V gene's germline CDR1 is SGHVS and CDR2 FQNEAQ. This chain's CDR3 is CASSPPRVAGKEAYEQFF. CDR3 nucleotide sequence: TGTGCCAGCAGCCCACCTCGGGTAGCGGGTAAGGAAGCCTATGAGCAGTTCTTC.

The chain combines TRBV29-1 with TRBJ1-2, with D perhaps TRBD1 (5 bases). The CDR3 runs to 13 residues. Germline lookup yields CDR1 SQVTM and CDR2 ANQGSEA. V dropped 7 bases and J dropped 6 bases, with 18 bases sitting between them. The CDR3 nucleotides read TGCAGCGCGTCGGCAGGGATTACTCATGGCTACACCTTC. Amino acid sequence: CSASAGITHGYTF.

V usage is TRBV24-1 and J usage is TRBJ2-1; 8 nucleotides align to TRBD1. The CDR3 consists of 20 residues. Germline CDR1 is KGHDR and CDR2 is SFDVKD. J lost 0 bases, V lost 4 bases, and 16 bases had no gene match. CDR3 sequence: CATSDPRTGKGSSSYNEQFF. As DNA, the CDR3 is TGTGCCACCAGTGACCCACGGACAGGGAAGGGTTCGAGCTCCTACAATGAGCAGTTCTTC.

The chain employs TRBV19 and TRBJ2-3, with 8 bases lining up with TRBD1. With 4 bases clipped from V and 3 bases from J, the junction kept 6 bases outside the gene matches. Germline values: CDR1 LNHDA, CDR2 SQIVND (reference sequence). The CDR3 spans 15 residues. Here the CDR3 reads CASSTGGVSTDTQYF. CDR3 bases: TGTGCCAGTAGTACAGGGGGCGTATCTACAGATACGCAGTATTTT.

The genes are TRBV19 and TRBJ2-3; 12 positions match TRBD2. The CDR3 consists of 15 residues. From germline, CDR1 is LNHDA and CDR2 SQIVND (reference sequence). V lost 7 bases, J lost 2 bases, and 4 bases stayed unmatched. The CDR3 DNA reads TGTGCCAGTAAGCCTAGCGGGAGGGACACAGATACGCAGTATTTT. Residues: CASKPSGRDTDTQYF. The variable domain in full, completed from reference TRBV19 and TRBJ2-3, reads DGGITQSPKYLFRKEGQNVTLSCEQNLNHDAMYWYRQDPGQGLRLIYYSQIVNDFQKGDIAEGYSVSREKKESFPLTVTSAQKNPTAFYLCASKPSGRDTDTQYFGPGTRLTVL.

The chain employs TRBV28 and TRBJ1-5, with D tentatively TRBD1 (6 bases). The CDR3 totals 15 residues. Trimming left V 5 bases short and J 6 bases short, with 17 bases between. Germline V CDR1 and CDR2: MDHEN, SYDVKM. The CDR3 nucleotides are TGTGCCAGCAGTCCCCCCCCAGGGGTGGGTCAGCCCCAGCATTTT. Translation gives CASSPPPGVGQPQHF.

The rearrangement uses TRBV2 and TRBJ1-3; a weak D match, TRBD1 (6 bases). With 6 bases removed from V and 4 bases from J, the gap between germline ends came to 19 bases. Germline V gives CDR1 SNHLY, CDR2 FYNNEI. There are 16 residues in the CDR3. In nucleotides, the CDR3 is TGTGCCAGCAGCGGCTCAACAGGGCATCAAGGAAACACCATATATTTT. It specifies CASSGSTGHQGNTIYF.

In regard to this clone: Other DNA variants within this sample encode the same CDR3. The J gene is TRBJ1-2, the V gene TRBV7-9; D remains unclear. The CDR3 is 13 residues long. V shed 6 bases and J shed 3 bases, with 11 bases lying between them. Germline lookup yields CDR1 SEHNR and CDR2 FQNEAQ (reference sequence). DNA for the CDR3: TGTGCCAGCAGTCTAGCGGGTGACTATGGCTACACCTTC. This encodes CASSLAGDYGYTF.

CDR3 sequence (DNA): TGTGCCAGCACCGCGGCGGCCGGGGGTAGCAATCAGCCCCAGCATTTT. Its translation is CASTAAAGGSNQPQHF. This rearrangement joins TRBV6-6 to TRBJ1-5, with TRBD1 as a possible D gene (5 bases). This CDR3 has 16 residues. The V and J ends lost 7 bases and 0 bases respectively, with 16 bases between them. The germline gives CDR1 MNHNY, CDR2 SVGAGI (reference sequence).

The CDR3 protein is CASRGWRGEDSDEQYF. CDR3 nucleotide sequence: TGCGCCAGCAGGGGCTGGCGGGGGGAAGACAGCGACGAGCAGTACTTC. The chain is built from TRBV10-2 and TRBJ2-7; 8 nucleotides align to TRBD2. The ends lost 6 bases at V and 5 bases at J; junction bases unmatched: 15. This CDR3 comprises 16 residues. From germline, CDR1 is WSHSY and CDR2 SAAADI.

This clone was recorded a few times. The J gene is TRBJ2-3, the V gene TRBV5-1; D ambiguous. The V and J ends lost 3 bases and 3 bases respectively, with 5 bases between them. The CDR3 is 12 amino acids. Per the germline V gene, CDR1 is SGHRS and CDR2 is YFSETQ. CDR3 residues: CASSYLTDTQYF. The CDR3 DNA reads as TGCGCCAGCAGCTATCTTACAGATACGCAGTATTTT.

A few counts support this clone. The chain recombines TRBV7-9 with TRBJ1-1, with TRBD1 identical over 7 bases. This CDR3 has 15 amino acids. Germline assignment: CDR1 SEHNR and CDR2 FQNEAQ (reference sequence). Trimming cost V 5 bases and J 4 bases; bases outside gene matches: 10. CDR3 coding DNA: TGTGCCAGCAGCCCTCCCGGGACAGTGGCCACTGAAGCTTTCTTT. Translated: CASSPPGTVATEAFF.

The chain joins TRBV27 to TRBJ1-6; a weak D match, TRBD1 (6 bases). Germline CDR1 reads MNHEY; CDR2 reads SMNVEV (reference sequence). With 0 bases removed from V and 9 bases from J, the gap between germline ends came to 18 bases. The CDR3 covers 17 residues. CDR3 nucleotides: TGTGCCAGCAGTTTATCCAAACGGGGGGGGCGGGGTTCACCCCTCCACTTT. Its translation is CASSLSKRGGRGSPLHF.

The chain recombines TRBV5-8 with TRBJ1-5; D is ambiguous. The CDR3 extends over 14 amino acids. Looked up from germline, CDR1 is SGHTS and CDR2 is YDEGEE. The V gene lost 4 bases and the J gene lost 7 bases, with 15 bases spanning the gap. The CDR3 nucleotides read TGTGCCAGCAGCGGGAGGACGGCAGGCCAGCCCCAGCATTTT. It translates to CASSGRTAGQPQHF.

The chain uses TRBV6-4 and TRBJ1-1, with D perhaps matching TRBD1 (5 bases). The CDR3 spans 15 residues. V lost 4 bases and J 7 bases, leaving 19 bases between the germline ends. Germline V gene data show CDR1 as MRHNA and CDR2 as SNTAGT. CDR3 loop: CASSAPGLEVGEAFF. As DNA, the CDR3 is TGTGCCAGCAGTGCGCCGGGACTCGAGGTGGGTGAAGCTTTCTTT.

The CDR3 reads CASSVGFSGNTIYF. CDR3 DNA sequence: TGTGCCAGCAGTGTTGGCTTCTCTGGAAACACCATATATTTT. V gene TRBV25-1 combines with J gene TRBJ1-3; D remains unclear. V was cut by 4 bases and J by 0 bases, with 7 bases left in between. The CDR3 loop spans 14 amino acids. Germline V gene lookup returns CDR1 MGHDK and CDR2 SYGVNS.

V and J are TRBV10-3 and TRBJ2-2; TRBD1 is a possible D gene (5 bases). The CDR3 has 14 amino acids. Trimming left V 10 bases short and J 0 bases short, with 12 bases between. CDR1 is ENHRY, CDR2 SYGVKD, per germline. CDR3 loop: CATKETANTGELFF. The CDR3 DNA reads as TGTGCCACCAAAGAGACAGCGAACACCGGGGAGCTGTTTTTT.

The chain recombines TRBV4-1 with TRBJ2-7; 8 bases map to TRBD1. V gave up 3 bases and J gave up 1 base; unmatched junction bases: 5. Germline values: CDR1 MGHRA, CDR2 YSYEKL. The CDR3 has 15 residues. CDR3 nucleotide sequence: TGCGCCAGCAGCCAGTCGACAGGGGAATCCTACGAGCAGTACTTC. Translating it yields CASSQSTGESYEQYF.

CDR3 amino acids: CASPGQGIGVDPQPQHF. CDR3 coding DNA: TGTGCCAGCCCGGGACAGGGGATAGGAGTCGACCCTCAGCCCCAGCATTTT. This chain connects TRBV3-1 (or the pseudogene TRBV3-2) to TRBJ1-5; 10 nucleotides align to TRBD1. V shed 8 bases and J 6 bases; nucleotides not matched to a gene: 16. CDR1 is LGHDT, CDR2 YNNKEL, per germline (reference sequence). CDR3 length: 17 amino acids.

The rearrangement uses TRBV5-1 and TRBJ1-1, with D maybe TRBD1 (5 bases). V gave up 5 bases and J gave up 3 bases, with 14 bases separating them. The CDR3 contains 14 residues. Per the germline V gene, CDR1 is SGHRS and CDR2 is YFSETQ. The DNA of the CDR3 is TGCGCCAGCAGTTACGATTGGGGGGACACTGAAGCTTTCTTT. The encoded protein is CASSYDWGDTEAFF.